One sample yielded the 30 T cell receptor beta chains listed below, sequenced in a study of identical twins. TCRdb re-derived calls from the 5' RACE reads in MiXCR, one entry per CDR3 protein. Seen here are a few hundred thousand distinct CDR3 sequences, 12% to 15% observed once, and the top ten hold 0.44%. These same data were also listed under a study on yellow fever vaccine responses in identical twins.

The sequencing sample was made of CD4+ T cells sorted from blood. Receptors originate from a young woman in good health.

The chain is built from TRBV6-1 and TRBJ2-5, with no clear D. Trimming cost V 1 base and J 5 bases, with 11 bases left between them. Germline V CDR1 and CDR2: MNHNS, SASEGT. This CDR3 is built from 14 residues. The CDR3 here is CASSEGFGPETQYF. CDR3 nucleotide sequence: TGTGCCAGCAGTGAAGGGTTCGGTCCGGAGACCCAGTACTTC.

The CDR3 nucleotides read TGTGCCAGCAGTTCCCCTCCGGGACAGCCCTACGAGCAGTACGTC. It encodes CASSSPPGQPYEQYV. J is TRBJ2-7 and V is TRBV28, with 7 bases matching TRBD1. Germline-derived CDR1 and CDR2 are MDHEN and SYDVKM. J was trimmed by 2 bases and V by 4 bases; bases with no gene match: 8. The CDR3 runs to 15 residues.

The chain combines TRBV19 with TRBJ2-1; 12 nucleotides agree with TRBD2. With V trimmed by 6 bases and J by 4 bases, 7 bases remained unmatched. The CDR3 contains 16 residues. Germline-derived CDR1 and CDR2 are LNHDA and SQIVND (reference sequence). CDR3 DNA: TGTGCCAGTAGCAGTCCTAGCGGGAGGGATTACAATGAGCAGTTCTTC. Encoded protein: CASSSPSGRDYNEQFF.

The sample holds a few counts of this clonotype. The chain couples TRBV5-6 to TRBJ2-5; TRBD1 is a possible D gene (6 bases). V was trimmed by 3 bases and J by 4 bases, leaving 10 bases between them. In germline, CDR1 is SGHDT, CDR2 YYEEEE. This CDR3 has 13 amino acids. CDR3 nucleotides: TGTGCCAGCAGCTGGGGACACGGAGAGACCCAGTACTTC. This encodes CASSWGHGETQYF.

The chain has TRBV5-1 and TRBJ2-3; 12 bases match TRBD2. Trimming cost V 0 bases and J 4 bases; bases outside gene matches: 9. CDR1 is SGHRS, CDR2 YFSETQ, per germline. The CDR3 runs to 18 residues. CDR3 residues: CASSLGPPSGGASDTQYF. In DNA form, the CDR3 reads TGCGCCAGCAGCTTGGGGCCCCCTAGCGGGGGGGCATCAGATACGCAGTATTTT.

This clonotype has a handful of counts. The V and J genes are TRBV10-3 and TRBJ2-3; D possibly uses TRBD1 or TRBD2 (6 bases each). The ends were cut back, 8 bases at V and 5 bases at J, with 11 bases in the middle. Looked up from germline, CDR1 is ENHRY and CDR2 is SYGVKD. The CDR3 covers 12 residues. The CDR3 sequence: CAIGGPGDTQYF. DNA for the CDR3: TGTGCCATCGGGGGGCCGGGAGATACGCAGTATTTT.

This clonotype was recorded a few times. This chain's CDR3 is CASRVDRALNQPQHF. The CDR3 bases are TGTGCCAGCCGGGTGGACAGGGCTTTGAATCAGCCCCAGCATTTT. This chain links TRBV6-1 with TRBJ1-5; 8 bases align to TRBD1. Germline-derived CDR1 and CDR2 are MNHNS and SASEGT. The CDR3 loop spans 15 amino acids. V trimming: 8 bases; J trimming: 4 bases; junction bases outside the gene matches: 10.

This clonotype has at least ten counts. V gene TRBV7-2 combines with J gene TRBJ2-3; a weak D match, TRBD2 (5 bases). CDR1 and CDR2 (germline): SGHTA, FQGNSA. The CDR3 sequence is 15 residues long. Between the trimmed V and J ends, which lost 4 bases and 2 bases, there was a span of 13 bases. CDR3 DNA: TGTGCCAGCAGCTCCAGATCGGGGAACACAGATACGCAGTATTTT. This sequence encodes CASSSRSGNTDTQYF.

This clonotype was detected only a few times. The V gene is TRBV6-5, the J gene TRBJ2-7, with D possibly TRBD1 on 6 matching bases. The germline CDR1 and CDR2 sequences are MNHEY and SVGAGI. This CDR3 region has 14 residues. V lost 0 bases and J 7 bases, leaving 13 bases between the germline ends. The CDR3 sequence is CASSYSNQGREQYF. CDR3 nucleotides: TGTGCCAGCAGTTACTCGAACCAGGGGCGGGAGCAGTACTTC.

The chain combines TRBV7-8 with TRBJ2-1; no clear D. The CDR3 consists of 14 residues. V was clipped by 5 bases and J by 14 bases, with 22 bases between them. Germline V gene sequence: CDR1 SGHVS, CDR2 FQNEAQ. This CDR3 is CASSPREYSGVKFF. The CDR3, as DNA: TGTGCCAGCAGCCCGCGCGAATACAGTGGGGTAAAGTTCTTC.

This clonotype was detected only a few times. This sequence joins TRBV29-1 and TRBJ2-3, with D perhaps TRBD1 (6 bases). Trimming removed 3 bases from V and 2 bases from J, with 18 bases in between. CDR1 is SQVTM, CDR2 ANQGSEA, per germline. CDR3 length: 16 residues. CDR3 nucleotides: TGCAGCGTTGAGACGGGGCGGCAGGGGATCACAGATACGCAGTATTTT. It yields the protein CSVETGRQGITDTQYF.

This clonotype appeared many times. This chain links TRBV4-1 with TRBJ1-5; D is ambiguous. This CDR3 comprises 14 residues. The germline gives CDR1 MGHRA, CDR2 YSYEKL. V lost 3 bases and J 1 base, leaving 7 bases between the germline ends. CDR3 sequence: CASSQGQSNQPQHF. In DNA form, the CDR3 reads TGCGCCAGCAGCCAGGGCCAGAGCAATCAGCCCCAGCATTTT.

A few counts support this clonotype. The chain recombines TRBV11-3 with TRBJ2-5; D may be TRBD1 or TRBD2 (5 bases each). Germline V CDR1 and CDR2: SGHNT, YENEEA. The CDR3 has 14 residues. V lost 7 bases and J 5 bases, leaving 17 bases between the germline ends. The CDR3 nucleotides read TGTGCCAGCACCCTTGACAGACGAGGGGAGACCCAGTACTTC. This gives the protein CASTLDRRGETQYF.

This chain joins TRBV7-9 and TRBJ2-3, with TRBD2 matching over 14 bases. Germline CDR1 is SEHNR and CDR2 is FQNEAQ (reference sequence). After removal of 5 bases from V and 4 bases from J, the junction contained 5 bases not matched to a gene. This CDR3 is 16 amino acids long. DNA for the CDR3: TGTGCCAGCAGCCTGACTAGCGGGAGGGCCGCAGATACGCAGTATTTT. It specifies CASSLTSGRAADTQYF.

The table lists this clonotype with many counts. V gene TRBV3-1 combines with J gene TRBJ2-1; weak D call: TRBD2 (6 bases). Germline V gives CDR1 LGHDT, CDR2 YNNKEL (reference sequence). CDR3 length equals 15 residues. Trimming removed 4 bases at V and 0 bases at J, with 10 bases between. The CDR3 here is CASSLGGVSYNEQFF. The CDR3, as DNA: TGTGCCAGCAGCCTGGGGGGAGTCTCCTACAATGAGCAGTTCTTC.

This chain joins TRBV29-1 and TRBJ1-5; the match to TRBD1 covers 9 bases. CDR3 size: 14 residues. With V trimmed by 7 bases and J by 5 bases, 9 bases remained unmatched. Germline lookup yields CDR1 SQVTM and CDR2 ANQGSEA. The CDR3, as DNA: TGCAGCGGACCCGGGACAGGGTTTTATCAGCCCCAGCATTTT. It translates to CSGPGTGFYQPQHF.

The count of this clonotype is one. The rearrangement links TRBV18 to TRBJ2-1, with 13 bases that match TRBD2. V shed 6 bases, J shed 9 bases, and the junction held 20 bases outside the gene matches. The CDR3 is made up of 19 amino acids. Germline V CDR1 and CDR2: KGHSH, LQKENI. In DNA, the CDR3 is TGTGCCAGCTCCCCATCTTACCGGACTAGCGGGAGATCTTCGGGTGAGCAGTTCTTC. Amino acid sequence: CASSPSYRTSGRSSGEQFF.

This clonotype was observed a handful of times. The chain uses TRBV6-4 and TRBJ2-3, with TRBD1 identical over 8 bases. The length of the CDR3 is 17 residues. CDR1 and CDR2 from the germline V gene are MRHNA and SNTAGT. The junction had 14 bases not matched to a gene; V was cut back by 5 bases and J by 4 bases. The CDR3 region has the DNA TGTGCCAGCAGTTACCAACACCAGGGGGCAGGAGCAGATACGCAGTATTTT. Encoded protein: CASSYQHQGAGADTQYF.

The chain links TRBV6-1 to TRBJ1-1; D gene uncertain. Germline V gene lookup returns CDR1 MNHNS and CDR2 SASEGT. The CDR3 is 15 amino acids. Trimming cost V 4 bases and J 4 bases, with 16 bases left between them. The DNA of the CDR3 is TGTGCCAGCAGTGGGACTTCCGGGCAGGTCACTGAAGCTTTCTTT. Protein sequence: CASSGTSGQVTEAFF.

In DNA, the CDR3 is TGTGCCAGCAGCTCACCGGGACAGGGTTCCAAAAACATTCAGTACTTC. Encoded protein: CASSSPGQGSKNIQYF. The chain couples TRBV5-5 to TRBJ2-4, with 9 bases fitting TRBD1. The length of the CDR3 is 16 residues. Germline assignment: CDR1 SGHKS and CDR2 YYEKEE (reference sequence). Losses at the gene ends were 3 bases for V and 2 bases for J; bases not matched to a gene: 6.

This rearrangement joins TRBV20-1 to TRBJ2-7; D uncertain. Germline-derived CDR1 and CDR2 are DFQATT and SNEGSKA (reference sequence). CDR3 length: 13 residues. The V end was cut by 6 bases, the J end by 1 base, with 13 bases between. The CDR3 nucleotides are TGCAGTGCCGCCTCAGATACTTCCTACGAGCAGTACGTC. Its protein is CSAASDTSYEQYV.

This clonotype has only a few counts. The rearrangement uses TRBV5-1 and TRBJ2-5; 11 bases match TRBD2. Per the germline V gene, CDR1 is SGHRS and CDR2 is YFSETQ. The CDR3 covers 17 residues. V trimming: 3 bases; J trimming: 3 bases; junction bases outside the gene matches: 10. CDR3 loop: CASSSLGTSGVEETQYF. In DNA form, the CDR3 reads TGCGCCAGCAGCTCCCTAGGGACTAGCGGTGTCGAAGAGACCCAGTACTTC.

The CDR3 reads CASSLASDRATDTQYF. The CDR3, as DNA: TGCGCCAGCAGCTTGGCCTCGGACAGGGCTACAGATACGCAGTATTTT. The chain combines TRBV5-1 with TRBJ2-3; 8 positions agree with TRBD1. The CDR3 loop spans 16 amino acids. The germline V gene encodes CDR1 SGHRS and CDR2 YFSETQ. Trimming took 0 bases from V and 3 from J; bases not matched to a gene: 6. The variable domain in full, completed from reference TRBV5-1 and TRBJ2-3, reads KAGVTQTPRYLIKTRGQQVTLSCSPISGHRSVSWYQQTPGQGLQFLFEYFSETQRNKGNFPGRFSGRQFSNSRSEMNVSTLELGDSALYLCASSLASDRATDTQYFGPGTRLTVL.

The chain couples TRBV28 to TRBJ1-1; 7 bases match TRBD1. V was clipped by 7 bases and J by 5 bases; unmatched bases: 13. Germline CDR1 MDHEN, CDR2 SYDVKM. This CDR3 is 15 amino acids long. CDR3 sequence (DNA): TGTGCCAGCACCCCTTCGGACAGGAGGAGGACTGAAGCTTTCTTT. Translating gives CASTPSDRRRTEAFF.

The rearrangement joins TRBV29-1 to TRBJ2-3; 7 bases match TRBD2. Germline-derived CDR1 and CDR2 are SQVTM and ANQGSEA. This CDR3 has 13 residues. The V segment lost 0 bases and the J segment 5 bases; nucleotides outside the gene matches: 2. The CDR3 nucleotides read TGCAGCGTTGAAGAAGGGACTAAAGATACGCAGTATTTT. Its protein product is CSVEEGTKDTQYF.

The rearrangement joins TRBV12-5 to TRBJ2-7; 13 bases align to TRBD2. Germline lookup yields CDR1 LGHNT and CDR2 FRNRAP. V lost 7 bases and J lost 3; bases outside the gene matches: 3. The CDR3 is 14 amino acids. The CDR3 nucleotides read TGTGCTAGTGCCAGGACTAGCGGGGGCTACGAGCAGTACTTC. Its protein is CASARTSGGYEQYF.

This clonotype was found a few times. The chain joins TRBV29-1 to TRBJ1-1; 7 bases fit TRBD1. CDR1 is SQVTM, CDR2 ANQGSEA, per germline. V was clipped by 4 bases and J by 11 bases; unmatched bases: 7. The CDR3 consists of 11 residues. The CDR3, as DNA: TGCAGCGTTGGGGGACAGAGAGGGGCTTTCTTT. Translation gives CSVGGQRGAFF. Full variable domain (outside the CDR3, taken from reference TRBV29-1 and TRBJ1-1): SAVISQKPSRDICQRGTSLTIQCQVDSQVTMMFWYRQQPGQSLTLIATANQGSEATYESGFVIDKFPISRPNLTFSTLTVSNMSPEDSSIYLCSVGGQRGAFFGQGTRLTVV.

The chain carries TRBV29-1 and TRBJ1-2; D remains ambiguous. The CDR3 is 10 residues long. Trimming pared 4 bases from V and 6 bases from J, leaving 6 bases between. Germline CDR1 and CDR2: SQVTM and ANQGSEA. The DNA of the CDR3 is TGCAGCGTTGGGCCTGATGGCTACACCTTC. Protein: CSVGPDGYTF.

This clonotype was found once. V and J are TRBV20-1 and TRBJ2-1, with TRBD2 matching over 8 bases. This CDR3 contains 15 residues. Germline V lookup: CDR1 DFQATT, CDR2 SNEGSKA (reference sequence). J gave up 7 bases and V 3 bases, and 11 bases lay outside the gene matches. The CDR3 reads CSAREGASGFNEQFF. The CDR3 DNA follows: TGCAGTGCTAGGGAAGGGGCTAGCGGGTTTAATGAGCAGTTCTTC.

The CDR3 DNA reads TGTGCCAGCAGCTTAGCTTACGGGAACAATGAGCAGTTCTTC. Protein sequence: CASSLAYGNNEQFF. The rearrangement joins TRBV7-2 to TRBJ2-1, with a tentative D call TRBD2 (5 bases). Germline CDR1 and CDR2: SGHTA and FQGNSA. V lost 0 bases, J lost 5 bases, and 8 bases lay in between. The CDR3 consists of 14 residues.